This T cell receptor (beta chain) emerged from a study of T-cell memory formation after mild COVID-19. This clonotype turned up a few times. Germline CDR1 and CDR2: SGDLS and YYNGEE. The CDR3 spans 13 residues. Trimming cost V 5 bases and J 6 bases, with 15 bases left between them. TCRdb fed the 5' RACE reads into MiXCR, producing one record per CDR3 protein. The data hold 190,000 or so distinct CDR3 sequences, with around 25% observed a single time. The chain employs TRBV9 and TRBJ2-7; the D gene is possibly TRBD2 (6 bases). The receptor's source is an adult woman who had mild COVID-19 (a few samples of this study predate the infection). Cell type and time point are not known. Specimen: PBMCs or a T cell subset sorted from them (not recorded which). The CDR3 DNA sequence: TGTGCCAGCAGGCGGGACTCCGCCGGCGAGCAGTACTTC. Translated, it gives CASRRDSAGEQYF. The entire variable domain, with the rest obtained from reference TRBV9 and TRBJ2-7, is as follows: DSGVTQTPKHLITATGQRVTLRCSPRSGDLSVYWYQQSLDQGLQFLIQYYNGEERAKGNILERFSAQQFPDLHSELNLSSLELGDSALYFCASRRDSAGEQYFGPGTRLTVT.